This T cell receptor (beta chain) appears in the sequencing data of a study of beta chain features in type 1 diabetes. This clone has more than one count but fewer than ten. Its antigen is unknown. Study-wide results and limits: Among all four CD4+ subsets, Type 1 diabetes patients had TCRB CDR3s that were moderately but significantly shorter.

TCRB transcripts that were expressed got sequenced, as all of the isolated RNA had been reverse transcribed. Libraries were prepared by immunoSEQ multiplex PCR; TCRdb keeps only in-frame clonotypes and omits some of them. The sample consists of about 230,000 clones, roughly 17% of them appearing once. Germline V lookup: CDR1 MGHRA, CDR2 YSYEKL. Trimming cost V 2 bases and J 3 bases, with 13 bases left between them. The CDR3 is made up of 15 amino acids. CD45RO/CCR7/CD25/CD127/CD95/CD27 staining was used to isolate CD4+ naive, central memory, regulatory and stem cell-like memory cells by sorting. The sample taken for sequencing was naive CD4+ T cells from blood. This TCR was sampled from a man younger than 40 with type 1 diabetes. V is TRBV4-1 and J is TRBJ2-5; D is undetermined. The DNA of the CDR3 is TGCGCCAGCAGCCAATTAAGTGGCAGCAAAGAGACCCAGTACTTC. This encodes CASSQLSGSKETQYF.